These 21 T cell receptor beta chains originate from one sample sequenced in a study of shared clonotypes between healthy human individuals. Assay used: immunoSEQ multiplex PCR; TCRdb lists only in-frame clones, some missing. The table has millions of clones, about 95% seen once. Sample: naive CD4+ T cells sorted from blood. As for subset: CD45RA+ positively selected. All receptors come from a man aged 18 to 29 in good health.

This clone came up once. The V and J genes are TRBV2 and TRBJ1-5, with no clear D. The CDR3 contains 14 residues. Looked up from germline, CDR1 is SNHLY and CDR2 is FYNNEI. V was trimmed by 4 bases and J by 1 base, leaving 8 bases between them. In DNA form, the CDR3 reads TGTGCCAGCAGTGTCACAGAAAGCAATCAGCCCCAGCATTTT. Translation: CASSVTESNQPQHF.

V is TRBV27 and J is TRBJ1-2; D call uncertain. From germline, CDR1 is MNHEY and CDR2 SMNVEV (reference sequence). CDR3 length: 14 amino acids. Trimming removed 6 bases from V and 4 bases from J, with 15 bases in between. The DNA for the CDR3 is TGTGCCAGCAGAAGAAACCCCGGTAGCTATGGCTACACCTTC. Translating it yields CASRRNPGSYGYTF.

Note on this clone: The sample has other DNA sequences that encode this CDR3 too. The rearrangement uses TRBV5-1 and TRBJ1-1; D is perhaps TRBD1 (6 bases). The CDR3 loop spans 15 amino acids. The germline gives CDR1 SGHRS, CDR2 YFSETQ. The V end lost 0 bases, the J end lost 2 bases, and 11 bases lay between the germline ends. The chain's CDR3 is CASSLEARGNTEAFF. In DNA form, the CDR3 reads TGCGCCAGCAGCTTGGAAGCCAGGGGTAACACTGAAGCTTTCTTT.

Comment on this clone: Other DNA sequences in the same sample also yield this CDR3. The rearrangement uses TRBV9 and TRBJ1-4; no firm D call. CDR1 is SGDLS and CDR2 is YYNGEE in the germline V gene. Trimming cost V 0 bases and J 7 bases, with 10 bases left between them. There are 14 residues in the CDR3. The CDR3 DNA reads as TGTGCCAGCAGCGTAGGGGGTGGTGGTGAAAAACTGTTTTTT. The encoded protein is CASSVGGGGEKLFF.

As to this clone: Different DNA sequences within this sample yield the same CDR3. This chain uses TRBV7-2 with TRBJ2-7; no firm D call. Between the trimmed V and J ends, which lost 5 bases and 4 bases, there was a span of 6 bases. The V gene's germline CDR1 is SGHTA and CDR2 FQGNSA. CDR3 length: 11 residues. The CDR3 DNA reads TGTGCCAGCAGCCGAGATTACGAGCAGTACTTC. It codes for CASSRDYEQYF.

This chain joins TRBV4-1 and TRBJ2-4; 10 bases are shared with TRBD1. Trimming removed 4 bases from V and 3 bases from J; junction bases left unmatched: 6. The CDR3 is 16 amino acids. The germline V gene encodes CDR1 MGHRA and CDR2 YSYEKL. CDR3 coding DNA: TGCGCCAGCAGCCCTCTAGGACAGGGGGACAAAAACATTCAGTACTTC. Its translation is CASSPLGQGDKNIQYF.

The CDR3 bases are TGTGCCATCAGTGAGTCGAACCCGGGACTAGCGGGCACCGGGGAGCTGTTTTTT. This sequence encodes CAISESNPGLAGTGELFF. The gene calls are TRBV10-3 and TRBJ2-2; the match to TRBD2 covers 12 bases. With V trimmed by 0 bases and J by 4 bases, 6 bases remained unmatched. CDR3 length: 18 residues. Germline lookup yields CDR1 ENHRY and CDR2 SYGVKD.

CDR3 DNA sequence: TGTGCCTGGAGCAAAACAGGGGTCGGCACCGGGGAGCTGTTTTTT. It codes for CAWSKTGVGTGELFF. The chain combines TRBV30 with TRBJ2-2; 7 bases map to TRBD1. This CDR3 contains 15 residues. Trimming removed 3 bases from V and 4 bases from J; junction bases left unmatched: 8. CDR1 is GTSNPN, CDR2 SVGIG, per germline (reference sequence).

The V call is TRBV19, the J call TRBJ2-1, with 7 bases matching TRBD1. The germline V gene encodes CDR1 LNHDA and CDR2 SQIVND (reference sequence). Unmatched junction bases numbered 13, after V lost 9 bases and J lost 8 bases. The CDR3 is made up of 14 amino acids. This chain's CDR3 is CARTRQGKSDEQFF. CDR3 sequence (DNA): TGTGCCAGGACACGACAGGGTAAGTCGGATGAGCAGTTCTTC.

The chain couples TRBV29-1 to TRBJ1-2, with a weak D call TRBD1 (5 bases). CDR3 size: 12 residues. V gave up 7 bases and J gave up 13 bases, with 22 bases separating them. CDR1 and CDR2 from the germline V gene are SQVTM and ANQGSEA. The chain's CDR3 is CSASHPQGEGTF. For the CDR3, the DNA is TGCAGCGCTAGTCACCCCCAGGGTGAGGGCACCTTC.

The chain is built from TRBV6-5 and TRBJ1-2; D not resolved. Germline V CDR1 and CDR2: MNHEY, SVGAGI. V lost 2 bases and J 0 bases, leaving 7 bases between the germline ends. The CDR3 has 14 amino acids. CDR3 bases: TGTGCCAGCAGTTACGGCGTTACTAACTATGGCTACACCTTC. It translates to CASSYGVTNYGYTF.

This clone was recorded only once. This sequence joins TRBV27 and TRBJ1-6, with D tentatively TRBD1 (5 bases). Germline CDR1 and CDR2: MNHEY and SMNVEV (reference sequence). V was shortened by 6 bases and J by 8 bases, with 14 bases between the two germline ends. CDR3 length: 14 residues. CDR3 DNA: TGTGCCAGCAGCTCAGGGAACGCCTATTCACCCCTCCACTTT. Encoded protein: CASSSGNAYSPLHF.

As concerns this clone: At one end, the junction sequence differs from germline, possibly due to a read error. V and J are TRBV7-7 and TRBJ2-5; unclear D gene. The CDR3 sequence is 14 residues long. From germline, CDR1 is SSHAT and CDR2 FNYEAQ (reference sequence). DNA of the CDR3: TGTGCTAGCAGCAGGACGACCTTCCAAGAGACCCAGTACTTC. It is translated as CASSRTTFQETQYF.

The V call is TRBV7-2, the J call TRBJ2-2; D gene unclear. CDR3 length: 15 amino acids. Germline CDR1 SGHTA, CDR2 FQGNSA. Trimming took 5 bases from V and 8 from J, leaving 18 bases between them. The CDR3 region is CASSPIQMLGGELFF. The CDR3 bases are TGTGCCAGCAGCCCAATTCAGATGCTAGGAGGGGAGCTGTTTTTT. The variable domain in full, with the rest retrieved from reference TRBV7-2 and TRBJ2-2, is GAGVSQSPSNKVTEKGKDVELRCDPISGHTALYWYRQSLGQGLEFLIYFQGNSAPDKSGLPSDRFSAERTGGSVSTLTIQRTQQEDSAVYLCASSPIQMLGGELFFGEGSRLTVL.

This clone occurred once. The rearrangement uses TRBV6-6 and TRBJ2-3; TRBD1 is a possible D gene (5 bases). The CDR3 has 14 amino acids. Trimming removed 4 bases from V and 3 bases from J, with 11 bases in between. Germline V CDR1 and CDR2: MNHNY, SVGAGI (reference sequence). CDR3 DNA: TGTGCCAGCAGTTTTGGGGCGACGACAGATACGCAGTATTTT. It codes for CASSFGATTDTQYF.

The chain has TRBV7-9 and TRBJ2-1; TRBD2 matches 12 bases. This CDR3 is 15 amino acids long. Germline loops: CDR1 SEHNR, CDR2 FQNEAQ (reference sequence). V was clipped by 3 bases and J by 8 bases; unmatched bases: 5. As DNA, the CDR3 is TGTGCCAGCAGCTTTACTAGCGGGAGGTTGGATGAGCAGTTCTTC. Its translation is CASSFTSGRLDEQFF.

The chain has TRBV14 and TRBJ2-7, with 7 nucleotides matching TRBD2. CDR1 and CDR2 from the germline V gene are SGHDN and FVKESK. The CDR3 length is 17 residues. Trimming at V came to 0 bases and at J to 2 bases, leaving 10 bases not matched to a gene. This CDR3 reads CASSQDGRGLTTYEQYF. The DNA for the CDR3 is TGTGCCAGCAGCCAAGATGGCCGGGGACTAACAACCTACGAGCAGTACTTC.

The V gene is TRBV11-2, the J gene TRBJ2-7; possibly TRBD1 for D (6 bases). In germline, CDR1 is SGHAT, CDR2 FQNNGV. Trimming cost V 0 bases and J 11 bases, with 14 bases left between them. The CDR3 totals 13 residues. CDR3 protein: CASSLDRQGMKYF. CDR3 DNA: TGTGCCAGCAGCTTAGATCGGCAGGGGATGAAGTACTTC.

V gene TRBV7-2 combines with J gene TRBJ2-7, with D hard to call. Trimming took 5 bases from V and 0 from J, leaving 11 bases between them. Germline assignment: CDR1 SGHTA and CDR2 FQGNSA. There are 14 residues in the CDR3. CDR3 loop: CASSQKTNSYEQYF. CDR3 DNA: TGTGCCAGCAGCCAAAAGACAAACTCCTACGAGCAGTACTTC.

The chain combines TRBV18 with TRBJ1-1; the D is unclear. Between the trimmed V and J ends, which lost 2 bases and 5 bases, there was a span of 12 bases. The CDR3 has 14 amino acids. The germline V gene has CDR1 KGHSH and CDR2 LQKENI. The chain's CDR3 is CASSPLATRTEAFF. The CDR3 nucleotides read TGTGCCAGCTCACCATTGGCTACCCGGACTGAAGCTTTCTTT. Filled out from reference TRBV18 and TRBJ1-1, the complete variable domain reads NAGVMQNPRHLVRRRGQEARLRCSPMKGHSHVYWYRQLPEEGLKFMVYLQKENIIDESGMPKERFSAEFPKEGPSILRIQQVVRGDSAAYFCASSPLATRTEAFFGQGTRLTVV.

CDR3 coding DNA: TGTGCCAGCAGCGTAGAAGGGAGCTCGGGCTATGGCTACACCTTC. It specifies CASSVEGSSGYGYTF. The chain couples TRBV9 to TRBJ1-2; D is unresolved. V dropped 0 bases and J dropped 4 bases, with 13 bases sitting between them. The CDR3 length is 15 residues. Germline-derived CDR1 and CDR2 are SGDLS and YYNGEE.